This TCR beta chain was profiled in a study of CD8 T cells in Susac syndrome. Study-wide background: Blood was drawn from patients with Susac syndrome. At that point, they were therapy-naive, on corticosteroids, or on intravenous immunoglobulin alone.

This clonotype has only one observation. A quantity of 0.5 to 1 ug RNA underwent reverse transcription using random hexamers. Amplification of TCR beta CDR3 spanned 54 Vbeta and 13 Jbeta via immunoSEQ multiplex PCR. TCRdb passed the immunoSEQ multiplex PCR reads through MiXCR, listing each CDR3 protein once. The table records under 200,000 distinct CDR3 sequences, roughly 94% of them present only once. Diagnostic criteria for definite or probable disease, in their recently defined form, were met by the patients with Susac syndrome. The junction had 12 bases not matched to a gene; V was cut back by 4 bases and J by 1 base. The germline CDR1 and CDR2 sequences are SEHNR and FQNEAQ (reference sequence). The CDR3 contains 17 residues.

The J gene is TRBJ1-2, the V gene TRBV7-9; the match to TRBD1 covers 7 bases. This clonotype originated in a human donor with Susac syndrome. Input material: CD4+ T cells from PBMCs. This chain's CDR3 is CASSSTLRHRGNYGYTF. The CDR3 DNA follows: TGTGCCAGCAGCTCCACACTGCGACACAGGGGTAACTATGGCTACACCTTC.